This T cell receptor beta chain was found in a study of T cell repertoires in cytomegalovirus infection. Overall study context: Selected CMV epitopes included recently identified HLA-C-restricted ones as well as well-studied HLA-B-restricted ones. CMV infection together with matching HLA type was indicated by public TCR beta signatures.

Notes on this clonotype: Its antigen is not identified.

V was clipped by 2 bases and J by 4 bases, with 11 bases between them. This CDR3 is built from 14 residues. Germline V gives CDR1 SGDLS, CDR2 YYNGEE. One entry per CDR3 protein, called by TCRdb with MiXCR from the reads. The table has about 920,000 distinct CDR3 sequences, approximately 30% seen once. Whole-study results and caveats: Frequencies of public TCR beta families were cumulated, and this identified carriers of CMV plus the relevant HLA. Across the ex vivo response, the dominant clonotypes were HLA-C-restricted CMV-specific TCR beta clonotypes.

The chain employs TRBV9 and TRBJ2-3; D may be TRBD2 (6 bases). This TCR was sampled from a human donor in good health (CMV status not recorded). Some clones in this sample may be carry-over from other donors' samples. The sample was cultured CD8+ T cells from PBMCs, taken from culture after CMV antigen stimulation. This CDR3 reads CASSVKLAADTQYF. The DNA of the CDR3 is TGTGCCAGCAGCGTTAAACTAGCAGCAGATACGCAGTATTTT.